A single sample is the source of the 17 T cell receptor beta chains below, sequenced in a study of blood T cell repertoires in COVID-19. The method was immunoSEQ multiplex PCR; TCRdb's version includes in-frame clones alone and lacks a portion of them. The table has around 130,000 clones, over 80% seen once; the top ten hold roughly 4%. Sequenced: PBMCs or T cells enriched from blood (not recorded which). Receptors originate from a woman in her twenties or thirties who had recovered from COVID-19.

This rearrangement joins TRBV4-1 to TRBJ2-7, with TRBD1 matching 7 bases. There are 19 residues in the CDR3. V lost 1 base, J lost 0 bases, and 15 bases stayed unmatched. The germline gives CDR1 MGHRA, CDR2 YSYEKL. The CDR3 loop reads CASSQVGPDRVWSSYEQYF. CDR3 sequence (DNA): TGCGCCAGCAGCCAAGTGGGCCCTGACAGGGTTTGGAGCTCCTACGAGCAGTACTTC.

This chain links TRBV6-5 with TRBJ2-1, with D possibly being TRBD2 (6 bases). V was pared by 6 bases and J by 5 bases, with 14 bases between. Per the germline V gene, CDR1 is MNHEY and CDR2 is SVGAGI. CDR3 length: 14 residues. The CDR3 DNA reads TGTGCCAGCAGGGGGAGTTGGGGGGACAATGAGCAGTTCTTC. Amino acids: CASRGSWGDNEQFF.

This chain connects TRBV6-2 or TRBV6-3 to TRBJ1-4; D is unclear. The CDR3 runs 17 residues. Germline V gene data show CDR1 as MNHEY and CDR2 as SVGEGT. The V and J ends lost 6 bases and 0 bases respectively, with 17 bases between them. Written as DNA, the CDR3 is TGTGCCAGCAGCAGTGTACGATACGGAGCAACTAATGAAAAACTGTTTTTT. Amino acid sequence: CASSSVRYGATNEKLFF.

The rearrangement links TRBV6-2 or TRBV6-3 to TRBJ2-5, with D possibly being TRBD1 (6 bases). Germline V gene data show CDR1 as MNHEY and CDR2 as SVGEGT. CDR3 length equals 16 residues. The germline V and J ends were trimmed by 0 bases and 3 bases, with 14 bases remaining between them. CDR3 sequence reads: CASSYSLGGSEETQYF. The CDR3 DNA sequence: TGTGCCAGCAGTTACTCGCTTGGGGGCTCAGAAGAGACCCAGTACTTC.

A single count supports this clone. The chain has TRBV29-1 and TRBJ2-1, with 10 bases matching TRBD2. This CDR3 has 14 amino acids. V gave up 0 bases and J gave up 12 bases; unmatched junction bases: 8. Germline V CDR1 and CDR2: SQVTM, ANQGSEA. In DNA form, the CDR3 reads TGCAGCGTTGAAGATTGGCCTAGCGGGAGATTGCAGTTCTTC. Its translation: CSVEDWPSGRLQFF.

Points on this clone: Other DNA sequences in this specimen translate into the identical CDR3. Here the CDR3 DNA reads TGTGCCAGCAGCTTAACTAGCGGCTCCTACGAGCAGTACTTC. Protein: CASSLTSGSYEQYF. The chain links TRBV7-2 to TRBJ2-7; 8 nucleotides line up with TRBD2. The CDR3 extends over 14 amino acids. CDR1 and CDR2 (germline): SGHTA, FQGNSA. J gave up 0 bases and V 2 bases, and 0 bases lay outside the gene matches.

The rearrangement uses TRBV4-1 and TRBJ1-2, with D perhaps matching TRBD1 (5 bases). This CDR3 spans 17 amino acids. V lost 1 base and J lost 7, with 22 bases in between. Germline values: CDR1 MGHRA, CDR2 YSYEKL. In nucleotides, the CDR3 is TGCGCCAGCAGCCAAGGACAGCTTCTTCCGGGTAGTCTTGGCTACACCTTC. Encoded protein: CASSQGQLLPGSLGYTF.

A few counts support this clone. This CDR3 reads CASSSLAGYLYEQYF. DNA for the CDR3: TGTGCCAGCAGTTCCCTAGCGGGATACCTGTACGAGCAGTACTTC. The chain recombines TRBV28 with TRBJ2-7, with 9 bases that match TRBD2. Trimming cost V 4 bases and J 4 bases; bases outside gene matches: 8. Germline-derived CDR1 and CDR2 are MDHEN and SYDVKM. CDR3 length: 15 residues.

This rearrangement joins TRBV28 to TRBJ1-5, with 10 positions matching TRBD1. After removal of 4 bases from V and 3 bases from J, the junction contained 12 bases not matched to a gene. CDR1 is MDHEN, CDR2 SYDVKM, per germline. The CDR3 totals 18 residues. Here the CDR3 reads CASSSHGQGVGNNQPQHF. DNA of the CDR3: TGTGCCAGCAGTTCCCACGGACAGGGGGTTGGTAACAATCAGCCCCAGCATTTT.

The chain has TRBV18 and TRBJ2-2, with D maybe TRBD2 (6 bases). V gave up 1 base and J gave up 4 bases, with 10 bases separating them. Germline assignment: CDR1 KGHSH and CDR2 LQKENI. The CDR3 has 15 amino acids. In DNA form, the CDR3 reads TGTGCCAGCTCACCACAGGGACTCTCCACCGGGGAGCTGTTTTTT. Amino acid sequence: CASSPQGLSTGELFF.

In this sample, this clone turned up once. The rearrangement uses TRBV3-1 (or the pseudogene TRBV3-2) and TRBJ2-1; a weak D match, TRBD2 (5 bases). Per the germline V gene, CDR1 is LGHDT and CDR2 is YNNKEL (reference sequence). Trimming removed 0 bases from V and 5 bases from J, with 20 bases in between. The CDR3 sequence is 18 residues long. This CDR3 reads CASSQERWASRSNNEQFF. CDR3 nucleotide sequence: TGTGCCAGCAGCCAAGAAAGGTGGGCTAGCAGATCCAACAATGAGCAGTTCTTC.

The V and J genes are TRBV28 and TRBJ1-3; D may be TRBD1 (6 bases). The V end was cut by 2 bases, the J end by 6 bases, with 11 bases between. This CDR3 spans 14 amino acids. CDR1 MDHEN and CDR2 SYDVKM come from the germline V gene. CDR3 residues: CASSLRTVVNTIYF. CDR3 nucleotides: TGTGCCAGCAGTTTAAGGACAGTAGTAAACACCATATATTTT.

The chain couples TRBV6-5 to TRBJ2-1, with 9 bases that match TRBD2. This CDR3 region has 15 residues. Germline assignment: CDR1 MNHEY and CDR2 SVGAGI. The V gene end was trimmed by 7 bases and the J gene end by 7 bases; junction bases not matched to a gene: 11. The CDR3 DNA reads TGTGCCAGCACGGCCGGGACTAGCATTCCGAATGAGCAGTTCTTC. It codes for CASTAGTSIPNEQFF.

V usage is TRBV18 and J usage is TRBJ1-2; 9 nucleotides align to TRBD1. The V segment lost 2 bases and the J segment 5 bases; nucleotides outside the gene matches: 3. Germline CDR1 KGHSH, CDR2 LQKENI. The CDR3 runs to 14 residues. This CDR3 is CASSPSGTGYGYTF. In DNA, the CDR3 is TGTGCCAGCTCACCATCCGGGACAGGGTATGGCTACACCTTC.

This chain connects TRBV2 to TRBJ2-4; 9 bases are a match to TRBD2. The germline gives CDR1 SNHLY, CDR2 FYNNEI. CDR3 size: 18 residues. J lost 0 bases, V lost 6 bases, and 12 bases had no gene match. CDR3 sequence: CASSRLREGALAKNIQYF. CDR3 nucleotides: TGTGCCAGCAGCCGCCTGCGGGAGGGGGCCTTAGCCAAAAACATTCAGTACTTC.

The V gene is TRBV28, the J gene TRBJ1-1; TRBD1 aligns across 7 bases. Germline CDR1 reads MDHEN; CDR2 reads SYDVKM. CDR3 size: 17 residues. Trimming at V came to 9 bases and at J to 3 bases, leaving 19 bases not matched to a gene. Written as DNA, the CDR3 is TGTGCCAGTAGACTCCGACAGGGTGCCCTCGGGGACACTGAAGCTTTCTTT. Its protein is CASRLRQGALGDTEAFF.

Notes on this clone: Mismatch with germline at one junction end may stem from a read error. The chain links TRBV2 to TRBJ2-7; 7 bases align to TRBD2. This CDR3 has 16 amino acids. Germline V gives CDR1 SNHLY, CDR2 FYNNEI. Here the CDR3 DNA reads TGTGCCAGCAGTGACGGGGTACGCGGGAGCTCCAACGAGCAGTACTTC. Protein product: CASSDGVRGSSNEQYF.